The 31 T cell receptor beta chains presented below share a single source sample, sequenced in a study of blood T cell repertoires in COVID-19 (dated by TCRdb to between 2020 and 2021). Library preparation was by the immunoSEQ multiplex PCR assay. Entries here come from immuneACCESS through TCRdb and include only in-frame sequences with V and J called. Some clones fail to appear in such tables; in the studies checked, an unresolved V gene covers under half of the shortfall, and the cause of the remainder is unknown. The sample table contains approximately 150,000 clones; only one count was recorded for around nine tenths of them. Over 2% of the sample is in the top ten clones. The sample consisted of peripheral blood. The origin of the receptors is a woman of 80 years or more with COVID-19, enrolled during active disease.

The chain recombines TRBV10-3 with TRBJ1-1, with D perhaps matching TRBD1 (5 bases). The V end was cut by 10 bases, the J end by 4 bases, with 13 bases between. The CDR3 is 12 amino acids. CDR1 and CDR2 (germline): ENHRY, SYGVKD. The CDR3 DNA follows: TGTGCCACCGAGCGGGACGGCACTGAAGCTTTCTTT. Translating gives CATERDGTEAFF.

This clone appeared a few times. J is TRBJ1-4 and V is TRBV19; no firm D call. The CDR3 has 11 amino acids. In germline, CDR1 is LNHDA, CDR2 SQIVND (reference sequence). With 5 bases removed from V and 8 bases from J, the gap between germline ends came to 6 bases. The CDR3 coding sequence is TGTGCCAGTAGTGGTAGCGAAAAACTGTTTTTT. Translation: CASSGSEKLFF.

This chain links TRBV11-2 with TRBJ2-3; D call uncertain. CDR1 and CDR2 from the germline V gene are SGHAT and FQNNGV. The CDR3 is 15 residues long. V dropped 2 bases and J dropped 5 bases, with 14 bases sitting between them. The CDR3 DNA reads TGTGCCAGCAGCTTATCGGTAGTCCTTGGAGATACGCAGTATTTT. Translating gives CASSLSVVLGDTQYF.

The chain employs TRBV3-1 (or the pseudogene TRBV3-2) and TRBJ1-1; D gene uncertain. The V end lost 6 bases, the J end lost 7 bases, and 9 bases lay between the germline ends. The CDR3 sequence is 11 residues long. In germline, CDR1 is LGHDT, CDR2 YNNKEL (reference sequence). CDR3 sequence: CASRRRGEAFF. Written as DNA, the CDR3 is TGTGCCAGCAGACGGCGGGGTGAAGCTTTCTTT.

The chain uses TRBV7-2 and TRBJ1-5; D gene unclear. This CDR3 is built from 15 residues. The germline gives CDR1 SGHTA, CDR2 FQGNSA. V gave up 5 bases and J gave up 3 bases, with 14 bases separating them. The CDR3 loop reads CASSQRPGSNQPQHF. In nucleotides, the CDR3 is TGTGCCAGCAGCCAGCGACCGGGTTCCAATCAGCCCCAGCATTTT.

This clone is a singleton in its sample. The chain has TRBV3-1 (or the pseudogene TRBV3-2) and TRBJ2-3, with D unresolved. In germline, CDR1 is LGHDT, CDR2 YNNKEL (reference sequence). V lost 4 bases, J lost 4 bases, and 6 bases lay in between. The CDR3 is 12 amino acids. CDR3 DNA: TGTGCCAGCAGCCGCGTACCAGATACGCAGTATTTT. Its protein product is CASSRVPDTQYF.

The chain recombines TRBV24-1 with TRBJ2-1, with 7 bases lining up with TRBD1. After removal of 5 bases from V and 7 bases from J, the junction contained 4 bases not matched to a gene. The CDR3 loop spans 13 amino acids. Germline CDR1 KGHDR, CDR2 SFDVKD. CDR3 sequence reads: CATSGKGANEQFF. CDR3 sequence (DNA): TGTGCCACCAGTGGAAAGGGGGCTAATGAGCAGTTCTTC.

V is TRBV18 and J is TRBJ1-5; D may be TRBD1 (6 bases). Per the germline V gene, CDR1 is KGHSH and CDR2 is LQKENI. Trimming stripped 5 bases from V and 7 bases from J, with 12 bases between. The CDR3 extends over 13 amino acids. DNA for the CDR3: TGTGCCAGCTCAGTGGGGGCAAGACAGCCCCAGCATTTT. This codes for CASSVGARQPQHF.

The V and J genes are TRBV4-1 and TRBJ2-5; weak D call: TRBD2 (6 bases). Trimming stripped 0 bases from V and 5 bases from J, with 16 bases between. CDR1 is MGHRA, CDR2 YSYEKL, per germline. CDR3 length: 16 amino acids. DNA of the CDR3: TGCGCCAGCAGCCAAGACCGGGAGCCCAGTGGGGAGACCCAGTACTTC. This codes for CASSQDREPSGETQYF.

V and J are TRBV7-3 and TRBJ2-7, with TRBD2 identical over 11 bases. The J segment lost 5 bases and the V segment lost 5 bases, leaving 2 bases of the junction unmatched. CDR1 SGHTA and CDR2 FQGTGA come from the germline V gene. The CDR3 extends over 13 amino acids. CDR3 nucleotides: TGTGCCAGCAGCCTAGCGGGAGGAAACGAGCAGTACTTC. Translation gives CASSLAGGNEQYF. Together with reference TRBV7-3 and TRBJ2-7, the CDR3 gives the full variable domain: GAGVSQTPSNKVTEKGKYVELRCDPISGHTALYWYRQSLGQGPEFLIYFQGTGAADDSGLPNDRFFAVRPEGSVSTLKIQRTERGDSAVYLCASSLAGGNEQYFGPGTRLTVT.

The chain has TRBV7-2 and TRBJ2-7, with 7 bases identical to TRBD2. The CDR3 length is 13 residues. Germline V CDR1 and CDR2: SGHTA, FQGNSA. V was pared by 6 bases and J by 2 bases, with 4 bases of the junction left unmatched. For the CDR3, the DNA is TGTGCCAGCAGTCTAGGGACTACCTACGAGCAGTACTTC. Translation: CASSLGTTYEQYF.

The CDR3: CASSFGGGMNTEAFF. The CDR3 DNA sequence: TGCGCCAGCAGCTTTGGCGGGGGCATGAACACTGAAGCTTTCTTT. The chain combines TRBV5-1 with TRBJ1-1; TRBD1 might be the D (6 bases). CDR1 SGHRS and CDR2 YFSETQ come from the germline V gene. The CDR3 covers 15 residues. V was pared by 2 bases and J by 0 bases, with 11 bases between.

The chain recombines TRBV28 with TRBJ2-4; tentative D call: TRBD2 (5 bases). The V and J ends lost 2 bases and 1 base respectively, with 18 bases between them. CDR3 size: 18 residues. Germline CDR1 reads MDHEN; CDR2 reads SYDVKM. CDR3: CASSLPRVSKTAKNIQYF. The CDR3 bases are TGTGCCAGCAGTTTACCGCGGGTCAGCAAGACGGCCAAAAACATTCAGTACTTC.

The V call is TRBV6-6, the J call TRBJ2-2; weak D call: TRBD2 (6 bases). The CDR3 sequence is 17 residues long. V shed 5 bases and J shed 1 base, with 17 bases lying between them. CDR1 is MNHNY, CDR2 SVGAGI, per germline (reference sequence). The CDR3, as DNA: TGTGCCAGCAGTCAGCCCAGGAGGGTTAGGAACACCGGGGAGCTGTTTTTT. Its protein product is CASSQPRRVRNTGELFF.

This clone was detected a few times. The gene calls are TRBV28 and TRBJ2-1; 10 bases fit TRBD1. V lost 5 bases to trimming and J lost 8 bases; unmatched junction nucleotides: 12. The CDR3 consists of 16 residues. Germline loops: CDR1 MDHEN, CDR2 SYDVKM. The DNA for the CDR3 is TGTGCCAGCAGTGGGCCGAGACAGGGGGCTGGCTATGAGCAGTTCTTC. Protein sequence: CASSGPRQGAGYEQFF.

The chain couples TRBV19 to TRBJ1-2; D may be TRBD1 (6 bases). Trimming took off 10 bases at V and 5 bases at J, with 20 bases between the two ends. The CDR3 has 14 residues. Germline assignment: CDR1 LNHDA and CDR2 SQIVND (reference sequence). The CDR3 protein is CATTRSPGEYGYTF. The CDR3 DNA follows: TGTGCCACTACCAGGTCCCCAGGGGAGTATGGCTACACCTTC.

The chain combines TRBV27 with TRBJ2-5; unclear D gene. The CDR3 loop spans 13 amino acids. V was clipped by 5 bases and J by 0 bases, with 7 bases between them. From germline, CDR1 is MNHEY and CDR2 SMNVEV (reference sequence). CDR3 residues: CASSIMYQETQYF. The CDR3 nucleotides read TGTGCCAGCAGTATAATGTACCAAGAGACCCAGTACTTC.

A single count supports this clone. The genes are TRBV7-8 and TRBJ1-5, with a possible D match to TRBD1 (6 bases). The CDR3 has 16 amino acids. The germline V and J ends were trimmed by 1 base and 0 bases, with 10 bases remaining between them. Germline CDR1 reads SGHVS; CDR2 reads FQNEAQ. This CDR3 is CASSLGQVLSNQPQHF. CDR3 nucleotide sequence: TGTGCCAGCAGCTTAGGACAGGTCCTTAGCAATCAGCCCCAGCATTTT.

A few counts support this clone. The chain links TRBV5-1 to TRBJ2-1, with TRBD2 matching 10 bases. Germline lookup yields CDR1 SGHRS and CDR2 YFSETQ. V was pared by 4 bases and J by 8 bases, with 6 bases of the junction left unmatched. The CDR3 contains 14 residues. The CDR3 DNA reads as TGCGCCAGCAGCGTGACTAGCGGGCAGGATGAGCAGTTCTTC. It codes for CASSVTSGQDEQFF.

The genes are TRBV7-6 and TRBJ1-4; D is ambiguous. Trimming pared 1 base from V and 4 bases from J, leaving 10 bases between. The CDR3 contains 15 residues. Germline assignment: CDR1 SGHVS and CDR2 FNYEAQ. DNA for the CDR3: TGTGCCAGCAGCTTAGTCGGCGGGAATAATGAAAAACTGTTTTTT. Encoded protein: CASSLVGGNNEKLFF.

The chain uses TRBV28 and TRBJ2-7, with 10 bases that match TRBD1. Germline V gene data show CDR1 as MDHEN and CDR2 as SYDVKM. The CDR3 extends over 13 amino acids. The V segment lost 7 bases and the J segment 7 bases; nucleotides outside the gene matches: 7. The chain's CDR3 is CASTPGDRGEQYF. In DNA, the CDR3 is TGTGCCAGCACACCGGGGGACAGGGGAGAGCAGTACTTC.

The rearrangement links TRBV5-1 to TRBJ1-2; tentatively, D is TRBD1 (5 bases). The CDR3 is made up of 16 amino acids. V lost 0 bases and J lost 0, with 12 bases in between. Germline V CDR1 and CDR2: SGHRS, YFSETQ. CDR3 region: CASSLGATASNYGYTF. In nucleotides, the CDR3 is TGCGCCAGCAGCTTGGGCGCGACAGCCTCTAACTATGGCTACACCTTC.

This chain links TRBV18 with TRBJ2-5; 7 nucleotides line up with TRBD1. This CDR3 comprises 14 residues. The V gene end was trimmed by 4 bases and the J gene end by 1 base; junction bases not matched to a gene: 3. CDR1 is KGHSH and CDR2 is LQKENI in the germline V gene. The CDR3 DNA follows: TGTGCCAGCTCACTTGGACAGGCCCAAGAGACCCAGTACTTC. Protein product: CASSLGQAQETQYF. Full variable domain (rest looked up from reference TRBV18 and TRBJ2-5): NAGVMQNPRHLVRRRGQEARLRCSPMKGHSHVYWYRQLPEEGLKFMVYLQKENIIDESGMPKERFSAEFPKEGPSILRIQQVVRGDSAAYFCASSLGQAQETQYFGPGTRLLVL.

The rearrangement joins TRBV5-1 to TRBJ2-7, with D tentatively TRBD1 (5 bases). The ends were cut back, 1 base at V and 0 bases at J, with 8 bases in the middle. Germline V CDR1 and CDR2: SGHRS, YFSETQ. This CDR3 has 14 residues. Here the CDR3 DNA reads TGCGCCAGCAGCTTGCAGGGCCGCTCCTACGAGCAGTACTTC. Translation: CASSLQGRSYEQYF.

J is TRBJ2-7 and V is TRBV4-1; possible D gene TRBD2, 6 bases. Germline CDR1 reads MGHRA; CDR2 reads YSYEKL. Trimming stripped 3 bases from V and 5 bases from J, with 8 bases between. The CDR3 is made up of 12 amino acids. The chain's CDR3 is CASSQTRHEQYF. CDR3 nucleotides: TGCGCCAGCAGCCAGACTAGGCACGAGCAGTACTTC.

CDR3 sequence reads: CASSGLLAGDETQYF. DNA for the CDR3: TGTGCCAGCAGTGGATTACTAGCGGGAGACGAGACCCAGTACTTC. J is TRBJ2-5 and V is TRBV27, with TRBD2 matching 11 bases. The junction had 7 bases not matched to a gene; V was cut back by 5 bases and J by 5 bases. The CDR3 covers 15 residues. Germline CDR1 MNHEY, CDR2 SMNVEV (reference sequence).

J is TRBJ1-2 and V is TRBV5-6, with a possible D match to TRBD1 (6 bases). The CDR3 covers 15 residues. Germline V CDR1 and CDR2: SGHDT, YYEEEE. The V end lost 0 bases, the J end lost 2 bases, and 11 bases lay between the germline ends. The CDR3: CASSLGTAQNYGYTF. The CDR3 DNA sequence: TGTGCCAGCAGCTTGGGGACAGCACAGAACTATGGCTACACCTTC.

The J gene is TRBJ2-3, the V gene TRBV6-6; 8 bases line up with TRBD2. V lost 5 bases, J lost 2 bases, and 6 bases stayed unmatched. The CDR3 contains 15 residues. From germline, CDR1 is MNHNY and CDR2 SVGAGI (reference sequence). The CDR3 DNA reads as TGTGCCAGCAGTACCGTAGCGGGGAACACAGATACGCAGTATTTT. Translating it yields CASSTVAGNTDTQYF.

The rearrangement joins TRBV11-2 to TRBJ2-1; no firm D call. CDR1 is SGHAT and CDR2 is FQNNGV in the germline V gene. CDR3 size: 16 residues. V was shortened by 5 bases and J by 4 bases, with 18 bases between the two germline ends. The CDR3 DNA follows: TGTGCCAGCAGCCCGGAGATATCAGTCTTATACAATGAGCAGTTCTTC. Its protein is CASSPEISVLYNEQFF.

This chain uses TRBV6-5 with TRBJ1-1; D possibly corresponds to TRBD1 (5 bases). Germline CDR1 is MNHEY and CDR2 is SVGAGI. The CDR3 has 15 residues. Trimming removed 0 bases from V and 3 bases from J, with 11 bases in between. The CDR3, as DNA: TGTGCCAGCAGTTACTCATTCGTAGGGGACACTGAAGCTTTCTTT. Translated, it gives CASSYSFVGDTEAFF.

This clone was detected a few times. The CDR3 region has the DNA TGTGCCAGCTTCACAGCGGGATCTGGAAACACCATATATTTT. Translation: CASFTAGSGNTIYF. The V gene is TRBV6-5, the J gene TRBJ1-3; D unresolved. The CDR3 spans 14 residues. Trimming left V 8 bases short and J 1 base short, with 12 bases between. The germline CDR1 and CDR2 sequences are MNHEY and SVGAGI.